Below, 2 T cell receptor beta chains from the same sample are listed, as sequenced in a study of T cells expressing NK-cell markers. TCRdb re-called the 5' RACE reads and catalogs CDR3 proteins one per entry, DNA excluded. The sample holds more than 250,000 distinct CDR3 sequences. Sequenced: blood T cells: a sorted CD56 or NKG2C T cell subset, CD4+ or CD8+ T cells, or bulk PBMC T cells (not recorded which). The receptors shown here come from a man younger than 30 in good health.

CDR3: CASSVVGGGLTGELFF. This chain connects TRBV9 to TRBJ2-2; TCRdb names TRBD2, which stays unverified in the absence of DNA. Germline V gene data show CDR1 as SGDLS and CDR2 as YYNGEE. The CDR3 consists of 16 residues.

CDR3 residues: CASTGSSGVRNEQFF. The chain has TRBV28 and TRBJ2-1; TCRdb's D call, TRBD1, is unchecked because there is no DNA. Germline assignment: CDR1 MDHEN and CDR2 SYDVKM. This CDR3 comprises 15 residues. Supplemented by reference TRBV28 and TRBJ2-1, the full variable domain reads DVKVTQSSRYLVKRTGEKVFLECVQDMDHENMFWYRQDPGLGLRLIYFSYDVKMKEKGDIPEGYSVSREKKERFSLILESASTNQTSMYLCASTGSSGVRNEQFFGPGTRLTVL.